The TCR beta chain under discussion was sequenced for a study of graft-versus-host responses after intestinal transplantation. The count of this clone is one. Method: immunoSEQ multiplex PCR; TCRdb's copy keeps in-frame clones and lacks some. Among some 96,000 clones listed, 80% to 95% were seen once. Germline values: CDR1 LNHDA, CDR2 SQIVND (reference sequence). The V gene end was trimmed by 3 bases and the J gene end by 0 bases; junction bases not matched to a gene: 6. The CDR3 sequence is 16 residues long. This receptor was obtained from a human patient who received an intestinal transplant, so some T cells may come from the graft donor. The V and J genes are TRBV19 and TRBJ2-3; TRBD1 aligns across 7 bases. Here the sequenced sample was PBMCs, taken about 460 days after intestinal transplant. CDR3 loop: CASSILTGLSTDTQYF. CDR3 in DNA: TGTGCCAGTAGTATCCTGACAGGGCTAAGCACAGATACGCAGTATTTT. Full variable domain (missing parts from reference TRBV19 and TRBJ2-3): DGGITQSPKYLFRKEGQNVTLSCEQNLNHDAMYWYRQDPGQGLRLIYYSQIVNDFQKGDIAEGYSVSREKKESFPLTVTSAQKNPTAFYLCASSILTGLSTDTQYFGPGTRLTVL.